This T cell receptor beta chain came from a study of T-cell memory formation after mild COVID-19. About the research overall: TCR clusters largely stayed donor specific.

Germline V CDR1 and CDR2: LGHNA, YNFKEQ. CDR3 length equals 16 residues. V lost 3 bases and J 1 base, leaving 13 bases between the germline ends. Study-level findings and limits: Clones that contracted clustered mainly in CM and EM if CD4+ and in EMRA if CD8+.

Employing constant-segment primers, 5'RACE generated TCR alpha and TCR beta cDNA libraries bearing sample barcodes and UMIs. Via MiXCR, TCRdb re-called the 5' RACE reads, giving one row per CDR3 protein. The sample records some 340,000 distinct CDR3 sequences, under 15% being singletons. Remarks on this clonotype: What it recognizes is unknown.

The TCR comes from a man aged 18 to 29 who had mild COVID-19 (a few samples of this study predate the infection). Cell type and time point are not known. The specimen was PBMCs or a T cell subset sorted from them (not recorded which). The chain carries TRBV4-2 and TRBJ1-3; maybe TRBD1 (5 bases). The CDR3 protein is CASSHGTGPSGNTIYF. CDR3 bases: TGTGCCAGCAGCCATGGTACAGGTCCGTCTGGAAACACCATATATTTT.